These 29 T cell receptor beta chains originate from one sample sequenced in a study of blood T cells in healthy people across ages. Combining a sample-barcoded 5' primer with a J-beta primer mix, a second PCR ran for 7 to 11 cycles. MiXCR, applied by TCRdb to the 5' RACE reads, yields one record per CDR3 protein. This sample has about 1.5 million distinct CDR3 sequences, with about 42% found just once. Specimen: blood. Receptors originate from a woman under 30 in good health.

The chain carries TRBV7-9 and TRBJ1-6; a weak D match, TRBD1 (5 bases). V lost 0 bases and J 9 bases, leaving 6 bases between the germline ends. The CDR3 spans 13 residues. CDR1 and CDR2 (germline): SEHNR, FQNEAQ (reference sequence). CDR3: CASSLAQGSPLHF. The CDR3 DNA reads TGTGCCAGCAGCTTAGCGCAGGGTTCACCCCTCCACTTT.

About this clonotype: The CDR3 does not close with the conserved phenylalanine or tryptophan, likely indicating a read error. The gene calls are TRBV7-9 and TRBJ1-1; D is ambiguous. Germline CDR1 and CDR2: SEHNR and FQNEAQ (reference sequence). The CDR3 covers 13 residues. The ends were cut back, 5 bases at V and 8 bases at J, with 15 bases in the middle. The CDR3 sequence: CASSRKDGGEAFL. The CDR3 DNA reads as TGTGCCAGCAGCCGAAAAGACGGTGGCGAAGCTTTCTTA.

This clonotype was recorded many times. This chain connects TRBV12-3 or TRBV12-4 to TRBJ1-2; TRBD1 agrees at 7 bases. J lost 4 bases, V lost 3 bases, and 2 bases had no gene match. CDR3 length: 13 residues. The CDR3 DNA sequence: TGTGCCAGCAGTTTGTACAGGGGCTATGGCTACACCTTC. Amino acids: CASSLYRGYGYTF.

The V call is TRBV11-3, the J call TRBJ2-1; D not certain. CDR3 length: 15 amino acids. With 2 bases removed from V and 0 bases from J, the gap between germline ends came to 8 bases. Germline CDR1 and CDR2: SGHNT and YENEEA. The CDR3 sequence: CASSLSHSSYNEQFF. CDR3 DNA sequence: TGTGCCAGCAGCTTAAGTCACAGCTCCTACAATGAGCAGTTCTTC. Combining the CDR3 with reference TRBV11-3 and TRBJ2-1 gives the whole variable domain EAGVVQSPRYKIIEKKQPVAFWCNPISGHNTLYWYLQNLGQGPELLIRYENEEAVDDSQLPKDRFSAERLKGVDSTLKIQPAELGDSAVYLCASSLSHSSYNEQFFGPGTRLTVL.

The genes are TRBV21-1 and TRBJ1-5; the table's D call, TRBD1, has no DNA check behind it. TRBV21-1 is recorded as a pseudogene. There are 15 residues in the CDR3. CDR3: CASSSTGQPNQPQHF. The CDR3, as DNA: TGTGCCAGCAGCAGTACGGGACAGCCAAATCAGCCCCAGCATTTT.

This chain connects TRBV6-5 to TRBJ1-5; D is possibly TRBD1 (6 bases). The V gene's germline CDR1 is MNHEY and CDR2 SVGAGI. CDR3 length: 16 residues. V lost 6 bases and J lost 4, with 19 bases in between. Here the CDR3 DNA reads TGTGCCAGCAGACTGAACAGGGTCTCTTTGAATCAGCCCCAGCATTTT. This gives the protein CASRLNRVSLNQPQHF.

The J gene is TRBJ2-2, the V gene TRBV19, with D possibly TRBD2 on 7 matching bases. There are 17 residues in the CDR3. V was cut by 5 bases and J by 5 bases, with 21 bases left in between. CDR1 and CDR2 (germline): LNHDA, SQIVND (reference sequence). The CDR3 sequence: CASSPSAGAGWTGELFF. DNA for the CDR3: TGTGCCAGTAGTCCCTCCGCGGGGGCTGGCTGGACCGGGGAGCTGTTTTTT.

This chain uses TRBV7-9 with TRBJ2-4; 7 bases line up with TRBD2. This CDR3 is built from 14 residues. J was trimmed by 11 bases and V by 4 bases; bases with no gene match: 11. Germline CDR1 is SEHNR and CDR2 is FQNEAQ (reference sequence). The CDR3 DNA sequence: TGTGCCAGCAGCTCAAGGGAGGGCCCCCTTGTTCAGTACTTC. Residues: CASSSREGPLVQYF.

The CDR3 bases are TGTGCCATCAGTGAGTTGGGGTCTAATTCACCCCTCCACTTT. Its translation: CAISELGSNSPLHF. The chain has TRBV10-3 and TRBJ1-6; D not resolved. The CDR3 covers 14 residues. The V and J ends lost 1 base and 6 bases respectively, with 7 bases between them. Germline values: CDR1 ENHRY, CDR2 SYGVKD.

This clonotype has a handful of counts. The gene calls are TRBV6-5 and TRBJ2-3, with TRBD2 identical over 14 bases. The CDR3 extends over 18 amino acids. The ends lost 6 bases at V and 4 bases at J; junction bases unmatched: 12. The germline CDR1 and CDR2 sequences are MNHEY and SVGAGI. The CDR3 is CASSYTSTSGGVADTQYF. DNA for the CDR3: TGTGCCAGCAGCTATACTTCGACTAGCGGGGGGGTGGCAGATACGCAGTATTTT.

This clonotype was detected only a few times. The chain has TRBV12-3 or TRBV12-4 and TRBJ2-4; D not resolved. V was clipped by 1 base and J by 8 bases, with 6 bases between them. The CDR3 length is 12 residues. The CDR3 region is CASSLGEYIQYF. CDR3 bases: TGTGCCAGCAGTTTAGGGGAATACATTCAGTACTTC.

As concerns this clonotype: The junction and the germline gene differ at one end; a read error may be behind it. This sequence joins TRBV12-3 or TRBV12-4 and TRBJ2-3, with D perhaps matching TRBD2 (6 bases). There are 17 residues in the CDR3. The CDR3, as DNA: TGTGCCGGCAGTCCGCGGGACGGACTTTCTAGCACAGATACGCAGTATTTT. It is translated as CAGSPRDGLSSTDTQYF.

The chain combines TRBV18 with TRBJ2-4; possible D gene TRBD1, 5 bases. The J call is in doubt because the DNA end fits TRBJ2-7 better. CDR1 is KGHSH, CDR2 LQKENI, per germline. The CDR3 is 13 amino acids. In nucleotides, the CDR3 is TGTGCCAGCTCACTGGGGATACAGGACGAGCAGTACTTC. Its protein product is CASSLGIQDEQYF.

This chain uses TRBV27 with TRBJ2-7; TRBD1 aligns across 12 bases. The germline V gene has CDR1 MNHEY and CDR2 SMNVEV (reference sequence). CDR3 length equals 15 residues. J lost 5 bases, V lost 3 bases, and 5 bases had no gene match. The CDR3 DNA sequence: TGTGCCAGCAGTTTCCACCGGGACAGGGGGCACGAGCAGTACTTC. This sequence encodes CASSFHRDRGHEQYF.

The chain carries TRBV9 and TRBJ1-1; D gene ambiguous. CDR1 and CDR2 from the germline V gene are SGDLS and YYNGEE. This CDR3 has 13 residues. With 2 bases removed from V and 2 bases from J, the gap between germline ends came to 7 bases. CDR3 region: CASSVAYNTEAFF. CDR3 coding DNA: TGTGCCAGCAGCGTCGCGTATAACACTGAAGCTTTCTTT.

The chain joins TRBV25-1 to TRBJ2-2; TRBD2 matches 8 bases. Germline lookup yields CDR1 MGHDK and CDR2 SYGVNS. CDR3 length: 15 residues. The V and J ends lost 7 bases and 0 bases, in that order; junction bases with no gene match: 4. CDR3 residues: CASTQGLANTGELFF. As DNA, the CDR3 is TGTGCCAGCACTCAGGGACTAGCGAACACCGGGGAGCTGTTTTTT.

This clonotype turned up a few times. The chain joins TRBV20-1 to TRBJ1-1; no clear D gene. In germline, CDR1 is DFQATT, CDR2 SNEGSKA (reference sequence). Trimming cost V 2 bases and J 0 bases, with 7 bases left between them. This CDR3 has 13 amino acids. CDR3 nucleotides: TGCAGTGCTAGAATGCCCGTGAACACTGAAGCTTTCTTT. This encodes CSARMPVNTEAFF.

This chain joins TRBV5-1 and TRBJ1-6; TRBD1 matches at 9 bases. Germline CDR1 is SGHRS and CDR2 is YFSETQ. This CDR3 spans 12 amino acids. The V gene end was trimmed by 7 bases and the J gene end by 7 bases; junction bases not matched to a gene: 0. The CDR3 sequence is CASGQGNSPLHF. As DNA, the CDR3 is TGCGCCAGCGGACAGGGGAATTCACCCCTCCACTTT.

The chain recombines TRBV6-4 with TRBJ2-7; no definite D call. CDR1 is MRHNA and CDR2 is SNTAGT in the germline V gene. The CDR3 runs 15 residues. The V end was cut by 3 bases, the J end by 1 base, with 13 bases between. DNA of the CDR3: TGTGCCAGCAGTGAAGTTGGGTGGCTGTCCTACGAGCAGTACTTC. It encodes CASSEVGWLSYEQYF.

V is TRBV10-3 and J is TRBJ2-1; the match to TRBD1 covers 9 bases. The CDR3 contains 13 residues. V dropped 7 bases and J dropped 8; count of bases not matched to a gene: 6. Germline values: CDR1 ENHRY, CDR2 SYGVKD. CDR3 sequence reads: CAIKGQGRDEQFF. The CDR3 nucleotides read TGTGCCATCAAGGGACAGGGAAGGGATGAGCAGTTCTTC.

The sample holds a few counts of this clonotype. The CDR3 bases are TGTGCCAGCAGCTTAGAAAGGGGGCACTACAATGAGCAGTTCTTC. This sequence encodes CASSLERGHYNEQFF. The rearrangement links TRBV7-2 to TRBJ2-1; 7 bases agree with TRBD1. Germline V gene sequence: CDR1 SGHTA, CDR2 FQGNSA. This CDR3 contains 15 residues. V dropped 1 base and J dropped 3; count of bases not matched to a gene: 3. Full variable domain (rest looked up from reference TRBV7-2 and TRBJ2-1): GAGVSQSPSNKVTEKGKDVELRCDPISGHTALYWYRQSLGQGLEFLIYFQGNSAPDKSGLPSDRFSAERTGGSVSTLTIQRTQQEDSAVYLCASSLERGHYNEQFFGPGTRLTVL.

This clonotype was seen only a few times. The rearrangement uses TRBV28 and TRBJ2-7; D possibly matches TRBD1 or TRBD2 (5 bases each). V dropped 6 bases and J dropped 3 bases, with 15 bases sitting between them. This CDR3 region has 14 residues. CDR1 and CDR2 from the germline V gene are MDHEN and SYDVKM. This chain's CDR3 is CASSTSGTFYEQYF. CDR3 coding DNA: TGTGCCAGCAGCACCTCCGGGACCTTCTACGAGCAGTACTTC.

The genes are TRBV20-1 and TRBJ1-5; D gene unclear. Trimming removed 3 bases from V and 0 bases from J, with 3 bases in between. The germline CDR1 and CDR2 sequences are DFQATT and SNEGSKA (reference sequence). This CDR3 region has 12 residues. The CDR3 DNA is TGCAGTGCTAGCCCTAGCAATCAGCCCCAGCATTTT. Translation gives CSASPSNQPQHF.

J is TRBJ2-7 and V is TRBV11-2; D may be TRBD1 (5 bases). CDR3 length equals 15 residues. The germline V and J ends were trimmed by 0 bases and 5 bases, with 14 bases remaining between them. Germline CDR1 SGHAT, CDR2 FQNNGV. The CDR3 loop reads CASSLDPGQINEQYF. CDR3 nucleotide sequence: TGTGCCAGCAGCTTAGATCCAGGGCAGATCAACGAGCAGTACTTC.

The J gene is TRBJ2-3, the V gene TRBV29-1; D unresolved. The V gene's germline CDR1 is SQVTM and CDR2 ANQGSEA. The V gene lost 7 bases and the J gene lost 2 bases, with 7 bases spanning the gap. This CDR3 has 11 residues. As DNA, the CDR3 is TGCAGCGGGGCCGTCACAGATACGCAGTATTTT. Its protein is CSGAVTDTQYF.

This clonotype was picked up a small number of times. The chain is built from TRBV20-1 and TRBJ2-7; D may be TRBD2 (6 bases). This CDR3 is built from 13 residues. Germline V lookup: CDR1 DFQATT, CDR2 SNEGSKA (reference sequence). V was shortened by 5 bases and J by 4 bases, with 15 bases between the two germline ends. The CDR3 nucleotides are TGCAGTGCTTTGGACGGGAGAGGGTACGAGCAGTACTTC. This sequence encodes CSALDGRGYEQYF.

This clonotype was seen a few times. The V call is TRBV6-2 or TRBV6-3, the J call TRBJ2-1; possible D gene TRBD2, 6 bases. V gave up 0 bases and J gave up 14 bases, with 17 bases separating them. CDR1 and CDR2 from the germline V gene are MNHEY and SVGEGT. This CDR3 is built from 14 residues. The CDR3 DNA sequence: TGTGCCAGCAGTTACTCTTCTTGGGAGCGGGTGGAGTTCTTC. Its protein product is CASSYSSWERVEFF.

The chain uses TRBV18 and TRBJ2-3; 7 nucleotides agree with TRBD2. From germline, CDR1 is KGHSH and CDR2 LQKENI. The CDR3 is 16 amino acids. The junction had 8 bases not matched to a gene; V was cut back by 0 bases and J by 5 bases. CDR3 in amino acids: CASSPPRGRGLDTQYF. The CDR3 coding sequence is TGTGCCAGCTCACCACCCCGCGGGAGAGGATTAGATACGCAGTATTTT.

The chain joins TRBV5-1 to TRBJ2-7; D ambiguous. The germline V gene has CDR1 SGHRS and CDR2 YFSETQ. Trimming cost V 0 bases and J 1 base, with 11 bases left between them. This CDR3 is 15 amino acids long. The CDR3 coding sequence is TGCGCCAGCAGCTTGGGAATCGACTCGTCCTACGAGCAGTACTTC. It is translated as CASSLGIDSSYEQYF.